Sequencing of this T cell receptor beta chain was carried out in a study of blood T cells in healthy people across ages. Germline V gene sequence: CDR1 DFQATT, CDR2 SNEGSKA (reference sequence). The germline V and J ends were trimmed by 0 bases and 3 bases, with 9 bases remaining between them. This CDR3 is built from 14 residues. The sample providers were healthy Caucasian people from Russia, aged roughly 6 to 95. Total RNA extraction produced at least 5 micrograms (per sample) for the study. A J-beta primer mix and a sample-barcoded 5' primer were used in a second PCR of roughly 6 to 12 cycles. Template switching added a 12-random-nucleotide identifier to every cDNA molecule. From the 5' RACE reads, TCRdb called clonotypes with MiXCR, one entry per CDR3 protein. This sample has about a million distinct CDR3 sequences; roughly 50% occur once, and the top ten carry 13%. A single count supports this clonotype.

This clonotype was sampled from a man aged 25-40 years in good health. Sequencing was done on a sample of blood. V is TRBV20-1 and J is TRBJ2-1; D is possibly TRBD1 (6 bases). The CDR3 nucleotides read TGCAGTGCTAGAGATTTACAGGGCTACAATGAGCAGTTCTTC. This translates into CSARDLQGYNEQFF.